This T cell receptor beta chain appears in the sequencing data of a study of blood T cell repertoires in COVID-19. Study background: Italy, Spain and the United States were the sources of the convalescent and acute COVID-19 samples.

Authors' analysis steps: Amplification with reference gene primers provided the estimates of nucleated cell counts. Sequencing used immunoSEQ multiplex PCR; TCRdb keeps in-frame clones, though not all of them. Clone size and V and J calls were adopted from that table, with D and trimming inferred from the DNA. The repertoire holds about 140,000 clones, with over 70% as singletons. CDR1 MDHEN and CDR2 SYDVKM come from the germline V gene. The CDR3 loop spans 13 amino acids. V lost 5 bases, J lost 6 bases, and 13 bases lay in between. The chain links TRBV28 to TRBJ1-2; D is unresolved. The specimen was peripheral blood. The origin of this receptor is a man in his fifties or sixties with active or convalescent COVID-19. In DNA form, the CDR3 reads TGTGCCAGCAGTCCGAGGTGGATTAATGGCTACACCTTC. Protein product: CASSPRWINGYTF.